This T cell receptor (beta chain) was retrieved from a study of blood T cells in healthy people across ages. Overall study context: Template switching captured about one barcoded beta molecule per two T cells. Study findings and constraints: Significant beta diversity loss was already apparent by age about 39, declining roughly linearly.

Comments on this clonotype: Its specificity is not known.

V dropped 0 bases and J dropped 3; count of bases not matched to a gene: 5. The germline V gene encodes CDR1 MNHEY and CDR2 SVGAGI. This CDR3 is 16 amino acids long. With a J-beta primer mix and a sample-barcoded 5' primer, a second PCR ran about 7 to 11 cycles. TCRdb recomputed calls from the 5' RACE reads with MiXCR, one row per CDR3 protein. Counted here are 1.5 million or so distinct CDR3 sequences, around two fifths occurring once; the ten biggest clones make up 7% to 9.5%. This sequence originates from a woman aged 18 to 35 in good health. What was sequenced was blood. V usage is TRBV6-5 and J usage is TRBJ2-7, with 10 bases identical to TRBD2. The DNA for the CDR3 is TGTGCCAGCAGTTACTCCGCACTAGCGGGAATCTACGAGCAGTACTTC. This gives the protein CASSYSALAGIYEQYF.